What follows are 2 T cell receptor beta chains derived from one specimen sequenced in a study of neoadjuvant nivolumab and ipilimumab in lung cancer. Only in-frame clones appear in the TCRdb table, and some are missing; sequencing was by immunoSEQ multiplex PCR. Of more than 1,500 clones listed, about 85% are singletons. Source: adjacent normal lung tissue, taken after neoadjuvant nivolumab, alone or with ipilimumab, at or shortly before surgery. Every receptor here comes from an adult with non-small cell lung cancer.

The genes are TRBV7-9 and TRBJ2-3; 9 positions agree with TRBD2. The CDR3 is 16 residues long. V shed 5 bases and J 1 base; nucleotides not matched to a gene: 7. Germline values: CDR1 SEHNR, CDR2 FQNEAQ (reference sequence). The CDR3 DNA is TGTGCCAGCAGCCCCCGGCGGGAGGGTGGCACAGATACGCAGTATTTT. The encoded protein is CASSPRREGGTDTQYF.

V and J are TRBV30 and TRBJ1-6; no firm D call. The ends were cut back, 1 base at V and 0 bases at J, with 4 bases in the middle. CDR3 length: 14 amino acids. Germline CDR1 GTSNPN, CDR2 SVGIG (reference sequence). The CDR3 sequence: CAWSANSYNSPLHF. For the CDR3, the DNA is TGTGCCTGGAGTGCTAACTCCTATAATTCACCCCTCCACTTT.